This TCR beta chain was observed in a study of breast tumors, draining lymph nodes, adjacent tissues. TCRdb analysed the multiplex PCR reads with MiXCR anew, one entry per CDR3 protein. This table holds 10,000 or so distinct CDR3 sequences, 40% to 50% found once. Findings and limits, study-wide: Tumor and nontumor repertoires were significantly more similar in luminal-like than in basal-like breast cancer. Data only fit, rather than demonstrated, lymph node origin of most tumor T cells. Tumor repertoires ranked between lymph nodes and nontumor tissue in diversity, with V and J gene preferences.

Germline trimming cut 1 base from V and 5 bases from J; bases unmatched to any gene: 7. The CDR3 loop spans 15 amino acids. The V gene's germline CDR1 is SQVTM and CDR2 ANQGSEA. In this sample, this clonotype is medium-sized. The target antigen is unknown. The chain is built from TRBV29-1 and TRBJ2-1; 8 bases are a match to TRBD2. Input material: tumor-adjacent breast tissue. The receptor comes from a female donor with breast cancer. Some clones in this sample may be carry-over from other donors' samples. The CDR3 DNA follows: TGCAGCGTTGAAGCTGAGTCTAGCGGGCACAATGAGCAGTTCTTC. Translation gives CSVEAESSGHNEQFF.